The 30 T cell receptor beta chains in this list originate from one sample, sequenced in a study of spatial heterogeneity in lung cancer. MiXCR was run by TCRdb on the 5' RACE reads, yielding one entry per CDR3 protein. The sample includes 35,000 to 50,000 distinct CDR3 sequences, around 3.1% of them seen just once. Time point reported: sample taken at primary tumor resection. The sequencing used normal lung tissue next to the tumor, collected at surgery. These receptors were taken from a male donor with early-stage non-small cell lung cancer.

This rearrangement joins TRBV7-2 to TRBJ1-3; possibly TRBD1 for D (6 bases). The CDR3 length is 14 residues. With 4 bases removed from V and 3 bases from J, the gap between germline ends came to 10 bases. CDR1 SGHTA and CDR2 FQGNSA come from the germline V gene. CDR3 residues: CASSSQGDGNTIYF. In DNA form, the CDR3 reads TGTGCCAGCAGCTCACAGGGTGATGGAAACACCATATATTTT.

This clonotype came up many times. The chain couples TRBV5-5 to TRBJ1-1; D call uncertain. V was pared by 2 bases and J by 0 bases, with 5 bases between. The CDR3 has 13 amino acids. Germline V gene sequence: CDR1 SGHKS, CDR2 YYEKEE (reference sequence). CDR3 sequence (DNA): TGTGCCAGCAGCTTTGAGGTGAACACTGAAGCTTTCTTT. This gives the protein CASSFEVNTEAFF.

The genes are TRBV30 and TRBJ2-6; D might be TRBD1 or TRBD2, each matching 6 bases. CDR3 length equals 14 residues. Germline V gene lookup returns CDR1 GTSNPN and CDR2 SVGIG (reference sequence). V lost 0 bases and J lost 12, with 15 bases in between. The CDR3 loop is CAWSVIGGFSVLTF. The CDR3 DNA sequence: TGTGCCTGGAGTGTGATAGGGGGGTTCTCCGTCCTGACTTTC.

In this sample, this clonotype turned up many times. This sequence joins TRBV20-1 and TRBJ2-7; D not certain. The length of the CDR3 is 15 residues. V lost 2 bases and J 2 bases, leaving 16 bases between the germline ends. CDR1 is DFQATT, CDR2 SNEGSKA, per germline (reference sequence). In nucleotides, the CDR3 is TGCAGTGCTAGAAGTTCACACAGAAGCACCTACGAGCAGTACTTC. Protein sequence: CSARSSHRSTYEQYF.

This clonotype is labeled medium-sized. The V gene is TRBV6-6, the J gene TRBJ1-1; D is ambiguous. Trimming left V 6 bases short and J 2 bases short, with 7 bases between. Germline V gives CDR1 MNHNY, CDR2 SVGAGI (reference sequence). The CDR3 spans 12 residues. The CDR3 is CASRLENTEAFF. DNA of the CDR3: TGTGCCAGCAGGTTGGAAAACACTGAAGCTTTCTTT.

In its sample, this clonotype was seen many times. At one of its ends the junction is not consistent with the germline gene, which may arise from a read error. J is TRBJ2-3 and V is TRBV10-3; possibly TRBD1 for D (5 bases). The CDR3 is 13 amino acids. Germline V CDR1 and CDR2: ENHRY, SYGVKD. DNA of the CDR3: TGTGCGATCAGGGCTGGCTACACAGATACGCAGTATTTT. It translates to CAIRAGYTDTQYF.

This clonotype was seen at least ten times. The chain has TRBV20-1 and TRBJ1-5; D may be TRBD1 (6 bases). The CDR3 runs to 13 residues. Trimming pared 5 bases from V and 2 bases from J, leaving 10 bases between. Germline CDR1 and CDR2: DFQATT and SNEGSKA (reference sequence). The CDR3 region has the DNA TGCAGTGCTCGGGGGGGGCGCAATCAGCCCCAGCATTTT. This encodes CSARGGRNQPQHF.

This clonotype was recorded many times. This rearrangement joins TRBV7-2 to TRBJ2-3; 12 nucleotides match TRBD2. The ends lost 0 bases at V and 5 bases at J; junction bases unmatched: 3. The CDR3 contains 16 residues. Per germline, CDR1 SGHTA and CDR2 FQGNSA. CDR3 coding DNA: TGTGCCAGCAGCTTAGCGGGGACTAGCGGGCAAGATACGCAGTATTTT. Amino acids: CASSLAGTSGQDTQYF.

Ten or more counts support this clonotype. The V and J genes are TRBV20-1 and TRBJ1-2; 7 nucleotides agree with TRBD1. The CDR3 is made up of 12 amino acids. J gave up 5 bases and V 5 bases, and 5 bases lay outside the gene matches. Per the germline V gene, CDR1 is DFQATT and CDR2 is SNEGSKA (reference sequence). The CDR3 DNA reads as TGCAGTGCTCCTGGGACAGCATATGGCTACACCTTC. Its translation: CSAPGTAYGYTF.

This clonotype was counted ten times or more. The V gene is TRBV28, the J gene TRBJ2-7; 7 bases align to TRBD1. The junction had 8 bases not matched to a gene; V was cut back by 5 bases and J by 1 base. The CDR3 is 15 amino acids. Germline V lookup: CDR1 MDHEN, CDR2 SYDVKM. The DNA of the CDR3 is TGTGCCAGCAGTGAAGAGGGGGCGAGATCCTACGAGCAGTACTTC. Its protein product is CASSEEGARSYEQYF.

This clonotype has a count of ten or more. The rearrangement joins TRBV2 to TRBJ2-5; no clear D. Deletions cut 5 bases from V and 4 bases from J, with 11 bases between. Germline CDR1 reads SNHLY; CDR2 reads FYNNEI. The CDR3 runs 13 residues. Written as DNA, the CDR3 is TGTGCCAGCAGTCTGGATCTGGGAGAGACCCAGTACTTC. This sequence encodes CASSLDLGETQYF.

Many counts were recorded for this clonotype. The CDR3 reads CSVRTVGNTIYF. DNA of the CDR3: TGCAGCGTTAGGACAGTCGGAAACACCATATATTTT. The chain couples TRBV29-1 to TRBJ1-3; TRBD1 is a possible D gene (6 bases). This CDR3 has 12 amino acids. With 5 bases removed from V and 4 bases from J, the gap between germline ends came to 9 bases. Germline CDR1 is SQVTM and CDR2 is ANQGSEA.

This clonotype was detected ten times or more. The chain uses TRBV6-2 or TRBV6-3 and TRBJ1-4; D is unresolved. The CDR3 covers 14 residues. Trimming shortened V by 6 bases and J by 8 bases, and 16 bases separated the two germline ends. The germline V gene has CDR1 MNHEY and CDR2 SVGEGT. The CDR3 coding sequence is TGTGCCAGCAGCGACACTACCCTAAAAGAAAAACTGTTTTTT. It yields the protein CASSDTTLKEKLFF.

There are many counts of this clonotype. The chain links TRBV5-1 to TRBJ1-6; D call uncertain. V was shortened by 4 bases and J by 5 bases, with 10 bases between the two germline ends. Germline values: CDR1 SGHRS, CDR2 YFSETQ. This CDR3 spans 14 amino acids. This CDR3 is CASSVGQDNSPLHF. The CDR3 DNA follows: TGCGCCAGCAGCGTCGGGCAAGATAATTCACCCCTCCACTTT.

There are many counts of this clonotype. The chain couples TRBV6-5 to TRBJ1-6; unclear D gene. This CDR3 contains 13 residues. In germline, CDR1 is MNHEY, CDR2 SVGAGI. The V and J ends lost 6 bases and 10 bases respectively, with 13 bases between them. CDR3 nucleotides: TGTGCCAGCAGCCATCCTCATTACTCACCCCTCCACTTT. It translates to CASSHPHYSPLHF.

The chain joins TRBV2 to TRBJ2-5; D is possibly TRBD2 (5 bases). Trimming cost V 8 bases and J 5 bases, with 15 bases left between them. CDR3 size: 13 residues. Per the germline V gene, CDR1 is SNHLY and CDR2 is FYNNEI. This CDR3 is CASAGGEWETQYF. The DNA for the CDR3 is TGTGCCAGCGCGGGCGGAGAGTGGGAGACCCAGTACTTC.

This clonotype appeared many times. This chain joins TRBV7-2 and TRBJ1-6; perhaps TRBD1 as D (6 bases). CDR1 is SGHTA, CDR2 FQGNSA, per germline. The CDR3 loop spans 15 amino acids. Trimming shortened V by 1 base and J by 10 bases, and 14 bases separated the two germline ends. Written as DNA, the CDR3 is TGTGCCAGCAGCTTAGAGCGGGGGCCGGGGTCACCCCTCCACTTT. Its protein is CASSLERGPGSPLHF.

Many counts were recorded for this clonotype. This CDR3 is CASSPRINYEQYF. The CDR3 coding sequence is TGTGCCAGCAGTCCCCGGATCAACTACGAGCAGTACTTC. V usage is TRBV27 and J usage is TRBJ2-7; D remains unclear. The CDR3 runs to 13 residues. In germline, CDR1 is MNHEY, CDR2 SMNVEV (reference sequence). Trimming shortened V by 5 bases and J by 3 bases, and 11 bases separated the two germline ends.

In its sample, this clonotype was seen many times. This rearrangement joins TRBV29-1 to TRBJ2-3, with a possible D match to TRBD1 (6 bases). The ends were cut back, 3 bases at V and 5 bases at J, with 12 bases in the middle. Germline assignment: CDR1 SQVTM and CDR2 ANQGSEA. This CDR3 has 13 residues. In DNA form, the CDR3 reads TGCAGCGTTGATTTCGGCAGGGGAGATACGCAGTATTTT. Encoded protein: CSVDFGRGDTQYF.

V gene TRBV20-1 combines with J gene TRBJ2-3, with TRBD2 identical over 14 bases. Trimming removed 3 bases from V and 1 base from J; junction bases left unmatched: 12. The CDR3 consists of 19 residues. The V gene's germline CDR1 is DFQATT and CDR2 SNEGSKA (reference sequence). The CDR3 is CSARRLAGGPLSGTDTQYF. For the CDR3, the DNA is TGCAGTGCTAGGCGACTAGCGGGAGGGCCGCTCTCGGGCACAGATACGCAGTATTTT.

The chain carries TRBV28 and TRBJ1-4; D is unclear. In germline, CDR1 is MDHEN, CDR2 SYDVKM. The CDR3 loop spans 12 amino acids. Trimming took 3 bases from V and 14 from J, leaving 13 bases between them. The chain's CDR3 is CASSFDSRWLFF. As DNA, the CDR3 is TGTGCCAGCAGTTTCGATAGTAGATGGCTGTTTTTT.

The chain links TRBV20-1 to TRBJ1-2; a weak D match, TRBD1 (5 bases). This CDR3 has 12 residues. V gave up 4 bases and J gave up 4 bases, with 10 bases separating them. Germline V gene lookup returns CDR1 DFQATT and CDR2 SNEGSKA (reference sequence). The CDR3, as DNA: TGCAGTGCTATTGACAGTGCCTATGGCTACACCTTC. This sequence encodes CSAIDSAYGYTF.

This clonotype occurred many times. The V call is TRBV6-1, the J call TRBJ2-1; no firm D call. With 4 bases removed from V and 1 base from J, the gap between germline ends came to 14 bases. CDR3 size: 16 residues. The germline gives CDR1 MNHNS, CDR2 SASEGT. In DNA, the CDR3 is TGTGCCAGCAGTGGCCTGGAAAGGAGATCCTACAATGAGCAGTTCTTC. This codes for CASSGLERRSYNEQFF.

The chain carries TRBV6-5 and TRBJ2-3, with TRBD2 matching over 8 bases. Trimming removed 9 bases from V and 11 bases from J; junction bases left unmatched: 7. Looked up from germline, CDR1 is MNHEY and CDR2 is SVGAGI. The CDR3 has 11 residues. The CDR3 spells CARAPGGGQYF. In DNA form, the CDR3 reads TGTGCCAGAGCGCCGGGGGGGGGGCAGTATTTT.

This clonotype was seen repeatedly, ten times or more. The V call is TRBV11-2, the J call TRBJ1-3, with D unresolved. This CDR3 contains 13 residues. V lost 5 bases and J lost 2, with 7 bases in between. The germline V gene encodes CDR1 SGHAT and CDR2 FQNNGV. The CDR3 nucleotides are TGTGCCAGCAGCCTGACACCTGGAAACACCATATATTTT. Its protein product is CASSLTPGNTIYF.

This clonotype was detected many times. The CDR3 is CASSFSGNSNQPQHF. The CDR3 DNA sequence: TGTGCCAGCAGCTTTTCAGGGAATAGCAATCAGCCCCAGCATTTT. This chain links TRBV7-9 with TRBJ1-5, with a tentative D call TRBD1 (5 bases). CDR3 length: 15 residues. Deletions cut 3 bases from V and 0 bases from J, with 9 bases between. Germline loops: CDR1 SEHNR, CDR2 FQNEAQ (reference sequence). Filled out from reference TRBV7-9 and TRBJ1-5, the complete variable domain reads DTGVSQNPRHKITKRGQNVTFRCDPISEHNRLYWYRQTLGQGPEFLTYFQNEAQLEKSRLLSDRFSAERPKGSFSTLEIQRTEQGDSAMYLCASSFSGNSNQPQHFGDGTRLSIL.

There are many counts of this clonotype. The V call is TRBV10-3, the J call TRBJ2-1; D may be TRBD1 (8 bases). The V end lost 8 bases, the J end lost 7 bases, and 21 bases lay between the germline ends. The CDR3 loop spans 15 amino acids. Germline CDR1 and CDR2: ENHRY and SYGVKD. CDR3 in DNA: TGTGCCATCGCAGGGGGCGGGGGCGCGGAAAATGAGCAGTTCTTC. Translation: CAIAGGGGAENEQFF.

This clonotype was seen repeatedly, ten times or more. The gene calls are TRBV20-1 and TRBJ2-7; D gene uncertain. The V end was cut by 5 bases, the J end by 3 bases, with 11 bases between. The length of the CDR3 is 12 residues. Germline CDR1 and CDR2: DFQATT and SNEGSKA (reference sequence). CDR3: CSASTVFYEQYF. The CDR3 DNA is TGCAGTGCTTCCACCGTCTTCTACGAGCAGTACTTC.

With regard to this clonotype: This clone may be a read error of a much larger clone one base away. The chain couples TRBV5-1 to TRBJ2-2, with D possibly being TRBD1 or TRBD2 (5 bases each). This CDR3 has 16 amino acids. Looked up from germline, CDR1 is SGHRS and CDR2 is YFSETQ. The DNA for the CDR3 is TGCGCCAACAGCTTGGCACGGGGCGCGAACACCGGGGAGCTGTTTTTT. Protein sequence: CANSLARGANTGELFF.

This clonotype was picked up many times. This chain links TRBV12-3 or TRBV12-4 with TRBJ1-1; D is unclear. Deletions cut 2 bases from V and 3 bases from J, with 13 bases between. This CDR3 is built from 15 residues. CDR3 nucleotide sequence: TGTGCCAGCAGTTTATCGGTGATGGTCTACACTGAAGCTTTCTTT. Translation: CASSLSVMVYTEAFF.